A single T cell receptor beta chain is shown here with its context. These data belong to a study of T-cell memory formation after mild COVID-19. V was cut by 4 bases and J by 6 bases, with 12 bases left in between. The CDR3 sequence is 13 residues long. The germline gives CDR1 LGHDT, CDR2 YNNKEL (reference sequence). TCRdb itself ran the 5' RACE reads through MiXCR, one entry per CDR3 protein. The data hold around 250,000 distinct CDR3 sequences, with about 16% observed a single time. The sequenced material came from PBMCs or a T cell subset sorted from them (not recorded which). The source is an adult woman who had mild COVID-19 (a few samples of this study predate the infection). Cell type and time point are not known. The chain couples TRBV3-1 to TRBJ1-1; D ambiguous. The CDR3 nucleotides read TGTGCCAGCAGCCCGGGTATTATTGCTGAAGCTTTCTTT. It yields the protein CASSPGIIAEAFF.